Below, 17 T cell receptor beta chains from the same sample are listed, as sequenced in a study of shared clonotypes between healthy human individuals. This table comes from immunoSEQ multiplex PCR, and its TCRdb copy is limited to in-frame clones, with some not included. The table shows 450,000 to 600,000 clones, with 79% occurring only once. Sequencing was done on a sample of PBMCs. These receptor sequences come from a woman between 40 and 55 years old in good health. Some clones in this sample may be carry-over from other donors' samples.

The gene calls are TRBV7-2 and TRBJ2-3, with D hard to call. The CDR3 covers 15 residues. Germline-derived CDR1 and CDR2 are SGHTA and FQGNSA. V lost 1 base and J lost 2, with 10 bases in between. CDR3 DNA: TGTGCCAGCAGCTTAGTTTCGGATCACACAGATACGCAGTATTTT. It is translated as CASSLVSDHTDTQYF.

The CDR3 protein is CASTLTGSYEQYF. CDR3 sequence (DNA): TGTGCCAGCACCCTGACGGGATCCTACGAGCAGTACTTC. V is TRBV6-5 and J is TRBJ2-5, with D tentatively TRBD2 (5 bases). The DNA end favors TRBJ2-7, so the J call may be wrong. There are 13 residues in the CDR3. Looked up from germline, CDR1 is MNHEY and CDR2 is SVGAGI.

The chain uses TRBV5-1 and TRBJ2-5; TRBD2 matches 16 bases. CDR1 and CDR2 from the germline V gene are SGHRS and YFSETQ. The length of the CDR3 is 18 residues. V gave up 7 bases and J gave up 4 bases; unmatched junction bases: 13. The CDR3 DNA sequence: TGCGCCAGCGTACCGGGACTAGCGGGAGGGCCGACGAGAGAGACCCAGTACTTC. It specifies CASVPGLAGGPTRETQYF.

This clone was detected a few times. V is TRBV19 and J is TRBJ2-1; tentatively, D is TRBD2 (6 bases). The CDR3 length is 14 residues. V shed 1 base and J shed 6 bases, with 10 bases lying between them. Germline CDR1 is LNHDA and CDR2 is SQIVND (reference sequence). The CDR3 nucleotides read TGTGCCAGTAGTATAGTGCGGGACGTCAATGAGCAGTTCTTC. Its translation: CASSIVRDVNEQFF.

This clone was picked up a small number of times. V gene TRBV6-4 combines with J gene TRBJ2-1; weak D call: TRBD2 (6 bases). The V gene lost 7 bases and the J gene lost 5 bases, with 18 bases spanning the gap. Germline V CDR1 and CDR2: MRHNA, SNTAGT. The CDR3 loop spans 15 amino acids. For the CDR3, the DNA is TGTGCCAGCACCGAATCGGCAGGCGGGAACAATGAGCAGTTCTTC. Translating it yields CASTESAGGNNEQFF.

The CDR3 spells CASRTSSYEQYF. CDR3 coding DNA: TGTGCCAGCAGGACTAGCTCTTACGAGCAGTACTTC. The rearrangement links TRBV28 to TRBJ2-7, with 7 bases matching TRBD2. Germline V gene lookup returns CDR1 MDHEN and CDR2 SYDVKM. V dropped 6 bases and J dropped 4; count of bases not matched to a gene: 3. This CDR3 spans 12 amino acids.

The rearrangement links TRBV7-9 to TRBJ2-7; 12 bases agree with TRBD2. V gave up 1 base and J gave up 2 bases; unmatched junction bases: 9. The CDR3 is 18 residues long. Germline V gene sequence: CDR1 SEHNR, CDR2 FQNEAQ (reference sequence). CDR3 loop: CASSLVRLAGGRAYEQYF. Here the CDR3 DNA reads TGTGCCAGCAGCTTAGTCCGGCTAGCGGGAGGGCGAGCCTACGAGCAGTACTTC.

This chain links TRBV29-1 with TRBJ2-3; TRBD2 matches at 8 bases. This CDR3 contains 14 residues. Germline trimming cut 4 bases from V and 4 bases from J; bases unmatched to any gene: 7. Germline CDR1 reads SQVTM; CDR2 reads ANQGSEA. CDR3: CSVGAGGIPDTQYF. As DNA, the CDR3 is TGCAGCGTTGGGGCGGGAGGAATACCAGATACGCAGTATTTT.

For the CDR3, the DNA is TGTGCCAGCAGCTTAGGGGGAGCAGGGGAGGGCTACGAGCAGTACTTC. This sequence encodes CASSLGGAGEGYEQYF. This chain joins TRBV7-2 and TRBJ2-7, with D perhaps matching TRBD2 (7 bases). Looked up from germline, CDR1 is SGHTA and CDR2 is FQGNSA. Trimming took 1 base from V and 3 from J, leaving 16 bases between them. The CDR3 runs to 16 residues. Full variable domain (missing parts from reference TRBV7-2 and TRBJ2-7): GAGVSQSPSNKVTEKGKDVELRCDPISGHTALYWYRQSLGQGLEFLIYFQGNSAPDKSGLPSDRFSAERTGGSVSTLTIQRTQQEDSAVYLCASSLGGAGEGYEQYFGPGTRLTVT.

The genes are TRBV4-1 and TRBJ2-7; D is unclear. The CDR3 has 15 residues. CDR1 is MGHRA, CDR2 YSYEKL, per germline. Trimming pared 1 base from V and 4 bases from J, leaving 14 bases between. The CDR3 DNA reads TGCGCCAGCAGCCAAGTAGACCAAGGTTCATACGAGCAGTACTTC. This translates into CASSQVDQGSYEQYF.

This clone was counted between two and nine times. This chain joins TRBV5-4 and TRBJ2-1, with 10 bases that match TRBD2. V shed 0 bases, J shed 0 bases, and the junction held 3 bases outside the gene matches. This CDR3 comprises 17 residues. CDR1 and CDR2 (germline): SGHNT, YYREEE (reference sequence). CDR3 protein: CASSLVASGSSYNEQFF. DNA of the CDR3: TGTGCCAGCAGCTTGGTGGCTAGCGGGAGCTCCTACAATGAGCAGTTCTTC.

The chain combines TRBV10-3 with TRBJ2-5; perhaps TRBD1 as D (5 bases). The CDR3 runs 14 residues. The V gene lost 6 bases and the J gene lost 2 bases, with 13 bases spanning the gap. In germline, CDR1 is ENHRY, CDR2 SYGVKD. CDR3 protein: CAISAIQAQETQYF. The CDR3 DNA sequence: TGTGCCATCAGCGCCATACAGGCGCAAGAGACCCAGTACTTC.

This rearrangement joins TRBV2 to TRBJ1-6; the D is unclear. The germline V gene encodes CDR1 SNHLY and CDR2 FYNNEI. The length of the CDR3 is 16 residues. The V gene lost 4 bases and the J gene lost 0 bases, with 10 bases spanning the gap. In DNA, the CDR3 is TGTGCCAGCAGTGGGCACATGAGCTCCTATAATTCACCCCTCCACTTT. Its protein product is CASSGHMSSYNSPLHF.

The chain is built from TRBV9 and TRBJ1-4; the match to TRBD1 covers 8 bases. Germline CDR1 reads SGDLS; CDR2 reads YYNGEE. This CDR3 is built from 15 residues. Losses at the gene ends were 1 base for V and 8 bases for J; bases not matched to a gene: 7. CDR3 amino acids: CASSVQQGAGEKLFF. For the CDR3, the DNA is TGTGCCAGCAGCGTACAGCAGGGGGCCGGCGAAAAACTGTTTTTT. The full variable domain, rest sourced from reference TRBV9 and TRBJ1-4, is DSGVTQTPKHLITATGQRVTLRCSPRSGDLSVYWYQQSLDQGLQFLIQYYNGEERAKGNILERFSAQQFPDLHSELNLSSLELGDSALYFCASSVQQGAGEKLFFGSGTQLSVL.

The chain employs TRBV6-1 and TRBJ2-4, with a possible D match to TRBD2 (6 bases). Germline CDR1 and CDR2: MNHNS and SASEGT. Trimming stripped 4 bases from V and 0 bases from J, with 13 bases between. The CDR3 runs to 16 residues. The chain's CDR3 is CASSGVGGLAKNIQYF. The DNA of the CDR3 is TGTGCCAGCAGTGGGGTTGGGGGGTTAGCCAAAAACATTCAGTACTTC.

The rearrangement uses TRBV4-3 and TRBJ2-1, with D possibly being TRBD1 or TRBD2 (5 bases each). Germline-derived CDR1 and CDR2 are LGHNA and YSLEER. The CDR3 totals 14 residues. Between the trimmed V and J ends, which lost 0 bases and 11 bases, there was a span of 14 bases. CDR3 loop: CASSQESRGAKQFF. In nucleotides, the CDR3 is TGCGCCAGCAGCCAAGAATCCCGGGGCGCGAAGCAGTTCTTC.

The chain employs TRBV5-4 and TRBJ2-7, with D tentatively TRBD2 (5 bases). This CDR3 has 12 residues. Germline values: CDR1 SGHNT, CDR2 YYREEE (reference sequence). Trimming shortened V by 0 bases and J by 5 bases, and 6 bases separated the two germline ends. The CDR3 spells CASSLGRNEQYF. The CDR3 DNA is TGTGCCAGCAGCTTGGGGAGGAACGAGCAGTACTTC.